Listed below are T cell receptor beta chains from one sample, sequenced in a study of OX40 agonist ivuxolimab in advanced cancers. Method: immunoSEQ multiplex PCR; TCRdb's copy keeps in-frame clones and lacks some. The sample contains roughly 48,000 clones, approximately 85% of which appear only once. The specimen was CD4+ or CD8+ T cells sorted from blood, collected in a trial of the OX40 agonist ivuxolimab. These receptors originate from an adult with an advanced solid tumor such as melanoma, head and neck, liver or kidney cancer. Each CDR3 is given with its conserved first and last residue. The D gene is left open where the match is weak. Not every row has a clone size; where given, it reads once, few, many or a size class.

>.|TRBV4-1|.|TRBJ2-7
CASSRTQGGDSVTQGRYEQYF
TGCGCCAGCAGCCGCACTCAAGGGGGGGACAGTGTCACCCAGGGTCGCTACGAGCAGTACTTC
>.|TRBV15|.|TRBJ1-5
CATSRGGGFQPQHF
TGTGCCACTTCTCGAGGGGGAGGTTTTCAGCCCCAGCATTTT
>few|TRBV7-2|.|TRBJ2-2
CASRKPGRNTGELFF
TGTGCCAGCCGCAAACCGGGAAGAAACACCGGGGAGCTGTTTTTT
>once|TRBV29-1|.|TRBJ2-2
CSVEGPTNTGELFF
TGCAGCGTTGAAGGGCCCACGAACACCGGGGAGCTGTTTTTT
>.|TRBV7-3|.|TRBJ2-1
CASSSSPLATTGEQFF
TGTGCCAGCAGCTCGTCCCCCCTCGCAACGACGGGTGAGCAGTTCTTC
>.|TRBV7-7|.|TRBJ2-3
CASSPRRGAAGTDTQYF
TGTGCTAGCAGCCCCCGAAGAGGTGCCGCGGGCACAGATACGCAGTATTTT
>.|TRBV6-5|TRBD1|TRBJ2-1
CASRGQGSNEQFF
TGTGCCAGCAGGGGACAGGGGTCAAATGAGCAGTTCTTC
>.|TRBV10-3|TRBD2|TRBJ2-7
CAISESGTSGGAYEQYF
TGTGCCATCAGTGAGTCGGGGACTAGCGGGGGGGCGTACGAGCAGTACTTC
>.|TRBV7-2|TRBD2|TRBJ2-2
CASSSLAGGNTGELFF
TGTGCCAGCAGCTCACTAGCGGGGGGTAACACCGGGGAGCTGTTTTTT
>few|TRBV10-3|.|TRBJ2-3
CAISDAMGQYF
TGTGCCATCAGTGATGCCATGGGGCAGTATTTT
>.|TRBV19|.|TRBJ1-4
CATGGLVNEKLFF
TGTGCCACCGGGGGGCTAGTGAATGAAAAACTGTTTTTT
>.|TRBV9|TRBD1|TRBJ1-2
CASSVDWTGGLRGGYTF
TGTGCCAGCAGCGTAGATTGGACAGGGGGCCTCAGGGGTGGCTACACCTTC
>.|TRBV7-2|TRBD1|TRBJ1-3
CASSMRQGAGNTIYF
TGTGCCAGCAGCATGAGACAGGGGGCAGGAAACACCATATATTTT
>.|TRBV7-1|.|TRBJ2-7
CASSLAEAKSYEQYF
TGTGCCAGCAGCCTCGCCGAAGCGAAGAGTTACGAGCAGTACTTC
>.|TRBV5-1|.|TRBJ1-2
CASSLDTFGYTF
TGCGCCAGCAGCTTGGACACCTTCGGCTACACCTTC
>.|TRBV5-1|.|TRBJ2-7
CASNGLVSDEQYF
TGCGCCAGCAATGGGCTAGTTAGCGACGAGCAGTACTTC
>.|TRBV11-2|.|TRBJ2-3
CASRGPDTQYF
TGTGCCAGCAGAGGTCCGGATACGCAGTATTTT
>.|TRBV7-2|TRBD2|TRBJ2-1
CASSLRGRVYNEQFF
TGTGCCAGCAGCTTACGCGGGAGGGTTTACAATGAGCAGTTCTTC
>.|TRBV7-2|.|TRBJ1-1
CASSLVGKTEAFF
TGTGCCAGCAGCTTAGTCGGGAAGACTGAAGCTTTCTTT